The T cell receptor (beta chain) under discussion was sequenced for a study of T cells in tuberculosis. Notes on the study in general: Smaller distances to GMM-specific TCRs suggested their expansion in active tuberculosis.

Of note for this clone: Its antigen is not identified.

The CDR3 has 13 residues. Germline CDR1 is MDHEN and CDR2 is SYDVKM. Between the trimmed V and J ends, which lost 7 bases and 7 bases, there was a span of 16 bases. Profiling relied on immunoSEQ multiplex PCR, and the TCRdb table lists in-frame clones only, not all of them. Of roughly 30,000 clones in the sample, about nine tenths were seen once. Latent tuberculosis screening used tuberculin skin test and IGRA at entry. The source material was PBMCs. The source is a donor between 10 and 35 years old with latent tuberculosis or without tuberculosis infection. The chain employs TRBV28 and TRBJ1-2, with TRBD1 as a possible D gene (5 bases). Written as DNA, the CDR3 is TGTGCCAGCAATCCGGCAGGGCTGAGTGGCTACACCTTC. It is translated as CASNPAGLSGYTF.